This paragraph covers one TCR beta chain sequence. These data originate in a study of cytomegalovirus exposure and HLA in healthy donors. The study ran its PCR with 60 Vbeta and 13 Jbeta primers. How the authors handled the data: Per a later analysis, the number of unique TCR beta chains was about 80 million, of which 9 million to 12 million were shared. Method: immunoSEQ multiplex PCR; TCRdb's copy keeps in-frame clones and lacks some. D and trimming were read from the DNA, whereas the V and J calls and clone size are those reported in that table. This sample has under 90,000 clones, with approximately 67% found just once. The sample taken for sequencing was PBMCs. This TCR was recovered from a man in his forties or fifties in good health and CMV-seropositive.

The CDR3 sequence is CASSERINYGYTF. In nucleotides, the CDR3 is TGTGCCAGCAGCGAGCGTATTAACTATGGCTACACCTTC. The chain couples TRBV5-6 to TRBJ1-2; D is uncertain. This CDR3 region has 13 residues. In germline, CDR1 is SGHDT, CDR2 YYEEEE. V was cut by 4 bases and J by 1 base, with 8 bases left in between.